A single sample is the source of the 4 T cell receptor beta chains below, sequenced in a study of blood T cell repertoires in COVID-19. The data were produced by immunoSEQ multiplex PCR, yet TCRdb's version contains in-frame clones alone and is incomplete. The repertoire has just over 650,000 clones, 90% of them found once; the top ten carry roughly 0.25%. Sequencing was done on a sample of peripheral blood. Every receptor here comes from a woman under 30 with acute or convalescent COVID-19.

The chain carries TRBV27 and TRBJ1-3; possibly TRBD1 for D (5 bases). Trimming took 2 bases from V and 2 from J, leaving 7 bases between them. CDR3 length: 14 residues. The germline V gene has CDR1 MNHEY and CDR2 SMNVEV (reference sequence). CDR3 in amino acids: CASSLGRAGNTIYF. CDR3 in DNA: TGTGCCAGCAGTTTAGGCAGGGCTGGAAACACCATATATTTT.

This rearrangement joins TRBV6-4 to TRBJ2-2; D might be TRBD1 (5 bases). The germline V gene has CDR1 MRHNA and CDR2 SNTAGT. Trimming removed 7 bases from V and 5 bases from J, with 20 bases in between. The CDR3 loop spans 16 amino acids. The CDR3 sequence: CASKGERSKWTGELFF. For the CDR3, the DNA is TGTGCCAGCAAAGGGGAAAGGTCTAAGTGGACCGGGGAGCTGTTTTTT.

The V and J genes are TRBV20-1 and TRBJ2-2; no clear D. Germline V CDR1 and CDR2: DFQATT, SNEGSKA (reference sequence). V lost 4 bases and J 7 bases, leaving 7 bases between the germline ends. CDR3 length: 11 amino acids. The CDR3 bases are TGCAGTGCTAAATACGGCGGGGAGCTGTTTTTT. Protein product: CSAKYGGELFF.

The genes are TRBV19 and TRBJ1-2; 10 bases are shared with TRBD1. The CDR3 runs 13 residues. CDR1 LNHDA and CDR2 SQIVND come from the germline V gene (reference sequence). The V segment lost 10 bases and the J segment 8 bases; nucleotides outside the gene matches: 10. CDR3 DNA sequence: TGTGCCACCCAGAGACAGGGGGCAGTCGGCTACACCTTC. Amino acids: CATQRQGAVGYTF.